This T cell receptor beta chain was identified in a study of control samples from healthy donors and cancer patients. This clone was seen once. Germline loops: CDR1 MNHEY, CDR2 SVGAGI. The CDR3 sequence is 14 residues long. Trimming stripped 8 bases from V and 0 bases from J, with 11 bases between. Profiled with immunoSEQ multiplex PCR; TCRdb holds only in-frame clones, not every one. The sample yields 50,000 to 65,000 clones, 90% seen once. The chain carries TRBV6-5 and TRBJ1-5; a weak D match, TRBD1 (6 bases). This sequence was found in a woman in her 50s with colorectal cancer. Sequencing used PBMCs. The CDR3 region is CASLGGNSNQPQHF. In nucleotides, the CDR3 is TGTGCCAGCTTAGGGGGGAATAGCAATCAGCCCCAGCATTTT.